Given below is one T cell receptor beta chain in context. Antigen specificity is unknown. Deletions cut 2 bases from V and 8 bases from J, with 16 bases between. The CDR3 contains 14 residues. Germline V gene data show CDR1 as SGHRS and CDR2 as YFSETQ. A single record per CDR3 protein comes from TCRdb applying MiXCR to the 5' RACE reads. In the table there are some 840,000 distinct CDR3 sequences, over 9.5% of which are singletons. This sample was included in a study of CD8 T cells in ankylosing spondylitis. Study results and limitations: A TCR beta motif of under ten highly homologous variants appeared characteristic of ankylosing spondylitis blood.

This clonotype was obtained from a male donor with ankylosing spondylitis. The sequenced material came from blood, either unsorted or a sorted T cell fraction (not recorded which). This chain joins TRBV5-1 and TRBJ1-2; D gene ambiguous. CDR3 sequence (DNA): TGCGCCAGCAGCTTTCAGGCGGGAGAAGGAGGCTACACCTTC. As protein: CASSFQAGEGGYTF.